A single T cell receptor beta chain is shown here with its context. Germline assignment: CDR1 MNHEY and CDR2 SMNVEV (reference sequence). The CDR3 covers 13 residues. Deletions cut 3 bases from V and 2 bases from J, with 8 bases between. This sample was taken from a study of control samples from healthy donors and cancer patients. Profiling relied on immunoSEQ multiplex PCR, and the TCRdb table lists in-frame clones only, not all of them. The repertoire holds about 170,000 clones, with 88% as singletons. The TCR sequence derives from a woman between 25 and 40 years old in good health. Specimen: blood. The chain couples TRBV27 to TRBJ2-7, with D unclear. CDR3 amino acids: CASSFDFTYEQYF. In nucleotides, the CDR3 is TGTGCCAGCAGTTTTGACTTTACCTACGAGCAGTACTTC.